This T cell receptor beta chain was identified during a study of shared clonotypes between healthy human individuals. This CDR3 spans 15 amino acids. Germline values: CDR1 SGHTA, CDR2 FQGNSA. Trimming took off 1 base at V and 1 base at J, with 11 bases between the two ends. The repertoire was sequenced with immunoSEQ multiplex PCR; TCRdb's copy has only in-frame clones and lacks some. The sample yields 2,100,000 or so clones, nearly 97% seen once. The sequencing input was naive CD4+ T cells sorted from blood. Subset in this sample: CD45RA+ positively selected. This sequence joins TRBV7-2 and TRBJ2-7; no firm D call. The sequence was collected from a man in his late teens or twenties in good health. DNA of the CDR3: TGTGCCAGCAGCTTAGTACTCGTCGGGTCCTACGAGCAGTACTTC. It codes for CASSLVLVGSYEQYF.